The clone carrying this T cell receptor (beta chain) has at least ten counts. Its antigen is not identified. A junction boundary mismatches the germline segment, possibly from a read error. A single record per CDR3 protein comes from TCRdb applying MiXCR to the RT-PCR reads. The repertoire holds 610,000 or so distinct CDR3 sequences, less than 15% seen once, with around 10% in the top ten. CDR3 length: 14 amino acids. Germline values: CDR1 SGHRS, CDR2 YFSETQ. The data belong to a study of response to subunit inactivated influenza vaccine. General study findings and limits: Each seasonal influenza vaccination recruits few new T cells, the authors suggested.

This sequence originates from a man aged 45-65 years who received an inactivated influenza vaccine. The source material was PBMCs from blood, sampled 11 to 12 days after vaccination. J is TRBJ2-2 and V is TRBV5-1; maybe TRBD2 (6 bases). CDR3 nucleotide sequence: TGTGCCAGCAGTCTAGCGAGGAACACCGGGGAGCTGTTTTTT. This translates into CASSLARNTGELFF.